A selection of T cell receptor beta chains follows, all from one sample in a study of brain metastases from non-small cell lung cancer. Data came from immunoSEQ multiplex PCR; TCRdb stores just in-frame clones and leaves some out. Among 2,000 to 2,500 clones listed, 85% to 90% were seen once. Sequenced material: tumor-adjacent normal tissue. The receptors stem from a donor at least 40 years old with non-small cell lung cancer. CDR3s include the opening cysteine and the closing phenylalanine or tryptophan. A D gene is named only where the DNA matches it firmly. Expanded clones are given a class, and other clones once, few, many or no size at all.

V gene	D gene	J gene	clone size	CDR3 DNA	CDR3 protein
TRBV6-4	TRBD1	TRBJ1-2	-	TGTGCCAGCAGGCCCGGGACAGGGTTCGACTACACCTTC	CASRPGTGFDYTF
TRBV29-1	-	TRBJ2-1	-	TGCAGCGTTGTATATGGCAGGGGGGGGAATGAGCAGTTCTTC	CSVVYGRGGNEQFF
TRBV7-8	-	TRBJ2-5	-	TGTGCCAGCAGCTTATTTGGACGGGGCAGTAGGAGTGTTTGCCAGTACTTC	CASSLFGRGSRSVCQYF
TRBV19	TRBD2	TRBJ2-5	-	TGTGCCAGTAGTATGAGTAGCGGGGGACAAGAGACCCAGTACTTC	CASSMSSGGQETQYF
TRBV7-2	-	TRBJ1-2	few	TGTGCCAGCAGCTTGTCGGGGAGCTATGGCTACACCTTC	CASSLSGSYGYTF
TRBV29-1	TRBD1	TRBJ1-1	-	TGCAGCGTTGGGACAGGCAGGGACACTGAAGCTTTCTTT	CSVGTGRDTEAFF
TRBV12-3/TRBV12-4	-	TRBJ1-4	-	TGTGCCAGCAAGTCCCGGGAGAATGAAAAACTGTTTTTT	CASKSRENEKLFF
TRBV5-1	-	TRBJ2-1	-	TGCGCCAGCAGCTTGATGGGGGACGATGAGCAGTTCTTC	CASSLMGDDEQFF
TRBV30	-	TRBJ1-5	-	TGTGCCTGGAGTGTAGGCGGGGATCAGCCCCAGCATTTT	CAWSVGGDQPQHF
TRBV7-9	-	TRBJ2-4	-	TGTGCCAGCAGCCTTCCGGGTGAAAACATTCAGTACTTC	CASSLPGENIQYF
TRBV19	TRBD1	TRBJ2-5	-	TGTGCCAGGGATGACAGGGGGGGCGCGTTGGAGACCCAGTACTTC	CARDDRGGALETQYF
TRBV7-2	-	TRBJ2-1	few	TGTGCCAGCAGCTTAGAAAGCTCCTACAATGAGCAGTTCTTC	CASSLESSYNEQFF
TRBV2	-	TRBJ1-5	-	TGTGCCAGCAGTGTAGGGAGGCCCCAGCATTTT	CASSVGRPQHF
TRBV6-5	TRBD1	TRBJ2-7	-	TGTGCCAGTAGTCAGACAGGGATCCCCTACGAGCAGTACTTC	CASSQTGIPYEQYF
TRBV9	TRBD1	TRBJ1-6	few	TGTGCCAGCAGCGTACAGGGACAGTCAGAATCACCCCTCCACTTT	CASSVQGQSESPLHF
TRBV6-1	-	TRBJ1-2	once	TGTGCCAGCAGTGAAGTTAACTATGGCTACACCTTC	CASSEVNYGYTF
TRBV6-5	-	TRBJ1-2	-	TGTGCCAGCAGTCCCACTCCTGCGAGGAGCTATGGCTACACCTTC	CASSPTPARSYGYTF